A selection of T cell receptor beta chains follows, all from one sample in a study of blood T cells in healthy people across ages. TCRdb independently ran MiXCR on the 5' RACE reads; one entry per CDR3 protein. Counted here are about 800,000 distinct CDR3 sequences, 58% occurring once; the ten biggest clones make up 20% to 25%. The sequenced material came from blood. The receptors stem from a man aged 25-45 years in good health. The CDR3 runs from the conserved cysteine through the conserved F or W. The order of the fields is J gene, clone size, V gene, D gene, CDR3 DNA, CDR3 protein. The D gene is left open where the match is weak. Clone size is stated in some rows and not others, as once, few, many or a class when expanded.

j_call: TRBJ2-5
clone_size: .
v_call: TRBV6-1
d_call: .
cdr3_nt: TGTGCCAGTAGAAGGGGGTTTCGAGAGACCCAGTACTTC
cdr3_aa: CASRRGFRETQYF

j_call: TRBJ1-2
clone_size: once
v_call: TRBV7-9
d_call: TRBD1
cdr3_nt: TGTGCCAGCAGCTCCTCCCCCTGGACAGGACAGCCGGTTGACGGCTACACCTTC
cdr3_aa: CASSSSPWTGQPVDGYTF

j_call: TRBJ2-7
clone_size: .
v_call: TRBV6-2/TRBV6-3
d_call: .
cdr3_nt: TGTGCCAGCACTCTACAGGGTTTTGCCTACGAGCAGTACTTC
cdr3_aa: CASTLQGFAYEQYF

j_call: TRBJ2-7
clone_size: few
v_call: TRBV2
d_call: TRBD2
cdr3_nt: TGTGCCAGCAGACTAAGAGAACTAGCGGGGCAATCCTACGAGCAGTACTTC
cdr3_aa: CASRLRELAGQSYEQYF

j_call: TRBJ2-7
clone_size: .
v_call: TRBV11-2
d_call: .
cdr3_nt: TGTGCCAGCAGCTTAGGACACCAATATAGGTCCTACGAGCAGTACTTC
cdr3_aa: CASSLGHQYRSYEQYF

j_call: TRBJ2-7
clone_size: .
v_call: TRBV4-2
d_call: .
cdr3_nt: TGTGCCAGCAGCCAAGAGGACATCTCATATTACGAGCAGTACTTC
cdr3_aa: CASSQEDISYYEQYF

j_call: TRBJ2-1
clone_size: .
v_call: TRBV20-1
d_call: TRBD2
cdr3_nt: TGCAGTGCTAGTAGTCCCTTTAGCGGGGGTGAGCAGTTCTTC
cdr3_aa: CSASSPFSGGEQFF

j_call: TRBJ2-5
clone_size: .
v_call: TRBV6-5
d_call: .
cdr3_nt: TGTGCCAGCAGTTGGTCGAGGGGGGAGGAGACCCAGTACTTC
cdr3_aa: CASSWSRGEETQYF

j_call: TRBJ2-1
clone_size: .
v_call: TRBV7-2
d_call: .
cdr3_nt: TGTGCCAGCAGCCTAGTTGATTTTGAGCAGTTCTTC
cdr3_aa: CASSLVDFEQFF

j_call: TRBJ2-5
clone_size: .
v_call: TRBV4-2
d_call: TRBD1
cdr3_nt: TGTGCCAGCAGCCATTCCCCCGGGACAGGGTCGATTTTGCAAGAAGAGACCCAGTACTTC
cdr3_aa: CASSHSPGTGSILQEETQYF

j_call: TRBJ2-7
clone_size: .
v_call: TRBV27
d_call: .
cdr3_nt: TGTGCCACTGCGGCCCAGGGGTGGGGCGAGCAGTACTTC
cdr3_aa: CATAAQGWGEQYF

j_call: TRBJ1-1
clone_size: .
v_call: TRBV2
d_call: .
cdr3_nt: TGTGCCAGCAGTCCCTCGGGGGATCTGAACACTGAAGCTTTCTTT
cdr3_aa: CASSPSGDLNTEAFF

j_call: TRBJ1-6
clone_size: .
v_call: TRBV6-5
d_call: TRBD1
cdr3_nt: TGTGCCAGCAGTTACGACAGGGGTATTAATTCACCCCTCCACTTT
cdr3_aa: CASSYDRGINSPLHF

j_call: TRBJ1-2
clone_size: .
v_call: TRBV5-1
d_call: .
cdr3_nt: TGCGCCAGCAGCTTGGTTTTGGCAGGGCTCACCTATGGCTACACCTTC
cdr3_aa: CASSLVLAGLTYGYTF

j_call: TRBJ2-3
clone_size: .
v_call: TRBV3-1
d_call: TRBD2
cdr3_nt: TGTGCCAGCAGCCTCAAGCGGGAGGTAGATACGCAGTATTTT
cdr3_aa: CASSLKREVDTQYF

j_call: TRBJ1-1
clone_size: .
v_call: TRBV30
d_call: .
cdr3_nt: TGTGCCTGGAGTGCGGGGCTGCCAACTGAAGCTTTCTTT
cdr3_aa: CAWSAGLPTEAFF

j_call: TRBJ2-5
clone_size: .
v_call: TRBV15
d_call: .
cdr3_nt: TGTGCCGCCAGCAGAGGAGGTGGGACCCAGTACTTC
cdr3_aa: CAASRGGGTQYF

j_call: TRBJ2-3
clone_size: .
v_call: TRBV20-1
d_call: .
cdr3_nt: TGCAGTGCGACCAGGGGGGCGAGCACAGATACGCAGTATTTT
cdr3_aa: CSATRGASTDTQYF

j_call: TRBJ2-7
clone_size: .
v_call: TRBV5-8
d_call: TRBD1
cdr3_nt: TGTGCCAGCATCGACAGGGGGCACGACGAGCAGTACTTC
cdr3_aa: CASIDRGHDEQYF

j_call: TRBJ1-2
clone_size: few
v_call: TRBV25-1
d_call: .
cdr3_nt: TGTGCCAGCAGTGAGCGACCCTATGGGGACACCCTCTACACCTTC
cdr3_aa: CASSERPYGDTLYTF

j_call: TRBJ2-3
clone_size: .
v_call: TRBV29-1
d_call: TRBD1
cdr3_nt: TGCAGCGTGGGGGAGACAGGGTCGGCAGATACGCAGTATTTT
cdr3_aa: CSVGETGSADTQYF

j_call: TRBJ2-1
clone_size: .
v_call: TRBV10-3
d_call: TRBD2
cdr3_nt: TGTGCCATCACCGGCCAGCGGGGGGGAATCAATGAGCAGTTCTTC
cdr3_aa: CAITGQRGGINEQFF

j_call: TRBJ2-3
clone_size: .
v_call: TRBV29-1
d_call: .
cdr3_nt: TGCAGCGTGAGAGGGGTCCTAATAGATGCGCAGTATTTT
cdr3_aa: CSVRGVLIDAQYF

j_call: TRBJ1-2
clone_size: .
v_call: TRBV29-1
d_call: TRBD1
cdr3_nt: TGCAGCGCCGTTCCCGGGACAGGGGGGTATGGCTACACCTTC
cdr3_aa: CSAVPGTGGYGYTF

j_call: TRBJ1-1
clone_size: .
v_call: TRBV30
d_call: .
cdr3_nt: TGTGCCTGGAGCGAGGGGCGGACTGAAGCTTTCTTT
cdr3_aa: CAWSEGRTEAFF

j_call: TRBJ1-4
clone_size: .
v_call: TRBV7-2
d_call: TRBD1
cdr3_nt: TGTGCCAGCAGTACAGGGGGAGGTAACGGTGAAAAACTGTTTTTT
cdr3_aa: CASSTGGGNGEKLFF

j_call: TRBJ2-5
clone_size: .
v_call: TRBV7-2
d_call: TRBD2
cdr3_nt: TGTGCCAGCAGCTTAGGGGGACTAACGCAAGAGACCCAGTACTTC
cdr3_aa: CASSLGGLTQETQYF

j_call: TRBJ2-7
clone_size: .
v_call: TRBV5-1
d_call: .
cdr3_nt: TGCGCCAGCAGCTTGGAGGCACAGGTTTACGAGCAGTACTTC
cdr3_aa: CASSLEAQVYEQYF

j_call: TRBJ1-2
clone_size: .
v_call: TRBV20-1
d_call: TRBD1
cdr3_nt: TGCAGTGCTAGAGATCCCCCCGGACAGGGGATTCGGGGCTACACCTTC
cdr3_aa: CSARDPPGQGIRGYTF

j_call: TRBJ1-2
clone_size: .
v_call: TRBV20-1
d_call: .
cdr3_nt: TGCAGTGCTAGTCCGGGGAGCGTCTATGGCTACACCTTC
cdr3_aa: CSASPGSVYGYTF

j_call: TRBJ2-3
clone_size: .
v_call: TRBV6-2/TRBV6-3
d_call: TRBD1
cdr3_nt: TGTGCCAGCACGCACAGGGGGTCCCTCACAGATACGCAGTATTTT
cdr3_aa: CASTHRGSLTDTQYF

j_call: TRBJ2-3
clone_size: .
v_call: TRBV3-1
d_call: .
cdr3_nt: TGTGCCAGCAGCCAACACCTCGGCACAGATACGCAGTATTTT
cdr3_aa: CASSQHLGTDTQYF

j_call: TRBJ1-2
clone_size: few
v_call: TRBV27
d_call: .
cdr3_nt: TGTGCCAGCAGCCCGGGACTTTCGGGCTATGGCTACACCTTC
cdr3_aa: CASSPGLSGYGYTF

j_call: TRBJ2-7
clone_size: few
v_call: TRBV20-1
d_call: TRBD2
cdr3_nt: TGCAGTGCCCCCACCCATCGAATCCCGGGACTAAACTACGAGCAGTACTTC
cdr3_aa: CSAPTHRIPGLNYEQYF

j_call: TRBJ2-1
clone_size: .
v_call: TRBV2
d_call: TRBD2
cdr3_nt: TGTGCCAGCAGTGAAGGTGCTCGACTAGCGTCCCACAATGAGCAGTTCTTC
cdr3_aa: CASSEGARLASHNEQFF